Listed below are T cell receptor beta chains from one sample, sequenced in a study of blood T cell repertoires in COVID-19. Some clones are missing from TCRdb's copy, which holds only in-frame ones; the method was immunoSEQ multiplex PCR. This table has a few hundred thousand clones, approximately 89% appearing once. Sequencing input: peripheral blood. The receptors derive from a woman aged 50 to 60 who had recovered from COVID-19. Both conserved end residues are part of each CDR3. The D gene is left open where the match is weak. Only part of the rows carry a size: once, few, many, or a class if the clone is expanded.

- | TRBJ2-6 | - | TRBV9 | TGTGCCAGCAGCGTAAGTGCCTCTTTCAGCTCTGGGGCCAACGTCCTGACTTTC | CASSVSASFSSGANVLTF
- | TRBJ2-5 | - | TRBV27 | TGTGCCAGCAGTCCTAGGGGATCTACCCCGGGGACCCAGTACTTC | CASSPRGSTPGTQYF
- | TRBJ2-2 | - | TRBV7-2 | TGTGCCAGCAGCAAAATGGGGGCGACGGGCACCGGGGAGCTGTTTTTT | CASSKMGATGTGELFF
- | TRBJ1-1 | - | TRBV13 | TGTGCCAGCAGCTTCAGGGCATTGAACACTGAAGCTTTCTTT | CASSFRALNTEAFF
- | TRBJ1-4 | - | TRBV6-5 | TGTGCCAGCAGTTACTCGGGGAGGGGAGAAAAACTGTTTTTT | CASSYSGRGEKLFF
- | TRBJ2-1 | TRBD2 | TRBV7-2 | TGTGCCAGCAGCCCTTACCGGGGACTAGCCGGAGGTGAGCAGTTCTTC | CASSPYRGLAGGEQFF
once | TRBJ1-1 | TRBD1 | TRBV19 | TGTGCCAGTAGTACATCGACAGGGGTATCTGAAGCTTTCTTT | CASSTSTGVSEAFF
- | TRBJ1-5 | - | TRBV6-2/TRBV6-3 | TGTGCCAGCAGTTACGGAGGTGGGCCCCAGCATTTT | CASSYGGGPQHF
- | TRBJ2-7 | - | TRBV7-6 | TGTGCCAGCAGCTTAGAAAAGGGGATGGGGGAGCAGTACTTC | CASSLEKGMGEQYF
- | TRBJ2-7 | - | TRBV5-4 | TGTGCCAGCAGCTTGGAGACAGCCTCCTACGAGCAGTACTTC | CASSLETASYEQYF